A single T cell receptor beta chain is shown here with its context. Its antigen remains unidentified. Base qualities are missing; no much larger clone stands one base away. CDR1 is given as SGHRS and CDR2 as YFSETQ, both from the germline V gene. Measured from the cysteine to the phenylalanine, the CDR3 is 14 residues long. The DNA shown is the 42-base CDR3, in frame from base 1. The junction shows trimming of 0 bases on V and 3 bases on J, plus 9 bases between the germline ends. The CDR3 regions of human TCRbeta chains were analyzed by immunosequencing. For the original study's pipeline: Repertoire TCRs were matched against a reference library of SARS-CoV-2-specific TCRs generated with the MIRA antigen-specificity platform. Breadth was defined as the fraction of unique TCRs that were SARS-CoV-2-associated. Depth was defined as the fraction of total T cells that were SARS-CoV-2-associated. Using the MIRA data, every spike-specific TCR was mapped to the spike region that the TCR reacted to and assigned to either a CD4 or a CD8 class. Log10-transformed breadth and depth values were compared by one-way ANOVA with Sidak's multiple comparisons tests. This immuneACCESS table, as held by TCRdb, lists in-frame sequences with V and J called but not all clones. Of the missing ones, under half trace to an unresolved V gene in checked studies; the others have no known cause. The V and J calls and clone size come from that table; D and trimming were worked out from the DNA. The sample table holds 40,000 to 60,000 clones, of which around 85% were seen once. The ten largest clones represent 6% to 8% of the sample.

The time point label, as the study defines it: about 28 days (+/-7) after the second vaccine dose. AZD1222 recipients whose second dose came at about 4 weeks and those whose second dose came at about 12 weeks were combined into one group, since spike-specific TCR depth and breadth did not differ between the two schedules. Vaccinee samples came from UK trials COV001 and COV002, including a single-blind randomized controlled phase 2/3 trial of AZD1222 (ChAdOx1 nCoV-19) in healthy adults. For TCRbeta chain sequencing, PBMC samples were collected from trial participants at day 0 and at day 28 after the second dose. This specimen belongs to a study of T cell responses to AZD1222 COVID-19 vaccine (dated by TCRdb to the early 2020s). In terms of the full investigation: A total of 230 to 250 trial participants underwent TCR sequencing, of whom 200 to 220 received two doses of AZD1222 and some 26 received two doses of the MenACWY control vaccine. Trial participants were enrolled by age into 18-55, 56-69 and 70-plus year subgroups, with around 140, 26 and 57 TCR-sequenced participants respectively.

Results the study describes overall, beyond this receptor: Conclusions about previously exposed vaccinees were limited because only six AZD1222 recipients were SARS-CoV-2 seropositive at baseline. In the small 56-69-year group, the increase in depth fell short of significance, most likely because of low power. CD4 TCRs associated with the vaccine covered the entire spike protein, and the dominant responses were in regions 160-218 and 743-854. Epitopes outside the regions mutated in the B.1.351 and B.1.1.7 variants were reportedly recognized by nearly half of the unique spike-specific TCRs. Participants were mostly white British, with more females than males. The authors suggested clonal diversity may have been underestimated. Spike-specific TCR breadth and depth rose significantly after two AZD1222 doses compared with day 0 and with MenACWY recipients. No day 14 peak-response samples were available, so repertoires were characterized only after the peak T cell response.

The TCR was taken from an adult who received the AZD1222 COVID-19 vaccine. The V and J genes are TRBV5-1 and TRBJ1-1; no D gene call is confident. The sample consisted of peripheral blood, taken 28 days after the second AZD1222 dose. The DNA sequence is TGCGCCAGCAGCTTGGGTGGGGTTGACACTGAAGCTTTCTTT. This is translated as CASSLGGVDTEAFF.